Each of the 25 T cell receptor beta chains below was sequenced from the same sample in a study of cytomegalovirus exposure and HLA in healthy donors. Vbeta (60) and Jbeta (13) primers were used in the PCR. Assay used: immunoSEQ multiplex PCR; TCRdb lists only in-frame clones, some missing. This table holds about 90,000 clones, about 73% found once. The sequenced material came from PBMCs. These receptors were taken from a middle-aged woman in good health and CMV-seropositive.

This chain uses TRBV2 with TRBJ2-5; the D gene is possibly TRBD1 (8 bases). Germline-derived CDR1 and CDR2 are SNHLY and FYNNEI. V was shortened by 5 bases and J by 5 bases, with 18 bases between the two germline ends. There are 15 residues in the CDR3. CDR3: CASSSDRDGGETQYF. The CDR3 bases are TGTGCCAGCAGTTCGGACAGGGACGGGGGGGAGACCCAGTACTTC.

The chain combines TRBV13 with TRBJ2-6; maybe TRBD1 (6 bases). V was trimmed by 8 bases and J by 0 bases, leaving 11 bases between them. The CDR3 length is 15 residues. CDR1 is PRHDT, CDR2 FYEKMQ, per germline (reference sequence). In DNA, the CDR3 is TGTGCCAGCCTGACGGGACACTCTGGGGCCAACGTCCTGACTTTC. As protein: CASLTGHSGANVLTF.

The J gene is TRBJ2-7, the V gene TRBV28; 10 bases map to TRBD1. The germline V gene has CDR1 MDHEN and CDR2 SYDVKM. Trimming cost V 6 bases and J 2 bases; bases outside gene matches: 7. CDR3 length: 15 residues. In nucleotides, the CDR3 is TGTGCCAGCAGCGCACCGGGACAGGGGACCTACGAGCAGTACTTC. Its protein is CASSAPGQGTYEQYF.

This chain links TRBV13 with TRBJ2-7, with 7 bases fitting TRBD1. There are 13 residues in the CDR3. V was clipped by 7 bases and J by 3 bases; unmatched bases: 6. Germline CDR1 PRHDT, CDR2 FYEKMQ (reference sequence). In nucleotides, the CDR3 is TGTGCCAGCACCCGGGACAGACACTACGAGCAGTACTTC. Protein product: CASTRDRHYEQYF.

CDR3 DNA: TGTGCCAGCAACCTACTAGCGGGAGGGGGGACGCAGTATTTT. It is translated as CASNLLAGGGTQYF. The chain has TRBV2 and TRBJ2-3, with 13 nucleotides matching TRBD2. The germline CDR1 and CDR2 sequences are SNHLY and FYNNEI. The CDR3 is made up of 14 amino acids. V dropped 7 bases and J dropped 9; count of bases not matched to a gene: 7.

A few counts support this clone. The rearrangement joins TRBV18 to TRBJ2-7; D is possibly TRBD2 (5 bases). Trimming shortened V by 3 bases and J by 3 bases, and 15 bases separated the two germline ends. Germline-derived CDR1 and CDR2 are KGHSH and LQKENI. The CDR3 spans 15 residues. The chain's CDR3 is CASSPVPSGDYEQYF. The CDR3 DNA sequence: TGTGCCAGCTCACCGGTCCCGAGCGGAGACTACGAGCAGTACTTC.

The chain has TRBV7-3 and TRBJ2-1, with D uncertain. The CDR3 loop spans 15 amino acids. Germline values: CDR1 SGHTA, CDR2 FQGTGA. Trimming stripped 0 bases from V and 2 bases from J, with 8 bases between. Written as DNA, the CDR3 is TGTGCCAGCAGCTTAACTAGAGATACCTACAATGAGCAGTTCTTC. This encodes CASSLTRDTYNEQFF.

This chain uses TRBV10-3 with TRBJ2-7, with 7 bases fitting TRBD2. Germline CDR1 and CDR2: ENHRY and SYGVKD. Trimming took 0 bases from V and 0 from J; bases not matched to a gene: 5. The CDR3 spans 16 residues. The CDR3 protein is CAISESIGGGSYEQYF. The CDR3 DNA reads as TGTGCCATCAGTGAGTCGATCGGCGGGGGCTCCTACGAGCAGTACTTC.

The chain carries TRBV9 and TRBJ2-5, with TRBD2 matching 7 bases. The CDR3 consists of 14 residues. The J segment lost 5 bases and the V segment lost 4 bases, leaving 8 bases of the junction unmatched. Germline V lookup: CDR1 SGDLS, CDR2 YYNGEE. CDR3 protein: CASSSGNPAETQYF. Written as DNA, the CDR3 is TGTGCCAGCAGCAGCGGGAATCCGGCGGAGACCCAGTACTTC.

V usage is TRBV27 and J usage is TRBJ1-5; D call uncertain. The CDR3 has 12 residues. Germline CDR1 and CDR2: MNHEY and SMNVEV (reference sequence). Trimming took 3 bases from V and 6 from J, leaving 6 bases between them. This CDR3 is CASSFYGQPQHF. The CDR3 DNA reads TGTGCCAGCAGTTTCTACGGTCAGCCCCAGCATTTT.

The V gene is TRBV9, the J gene TRBJ2-2; D unresolved. Looked up from germline, CDR1 is SGDLS and CDR2 is YYNGEE. V lost 0 bases and J lost 4, with 7 bases in between. This CDR3 has 14 amino acids. The CDR3 DNA reads TGTGCCAGCAGCGTAGATGATAGCACCGGGGAGCTGTTTTTT. The encoded protein is CASSVDDSTGELFF.

The genes are TRBV5-8 and TRBJ2-1; a possible D gene is TRBD2 (6 bases). Germline V CDR1 and CDR2: SGHTS, YDEGEE. This CDR3 spans 13 amino acids. V gave up 2 bases and J gave up 8 bases, with 11 bases separating them. CDR3 loop: CASSLPPGDEQFF. The CDR3 nucleotides are TGTGCCAGCAGCTTACCACCGGGGGATGAGCAGTTCTTC.

This chain connects TRBV6-5 to TRBJ2-1; the match to TRBD2 covers 9 bases. CDR1 is MNHEY and CDR2 is SVGAGI in the germline V gene. CDR3 length: 15 amino acids. Trimming removed 5 bases from V and 5 bases from J; junction bases left unmatched: 7. This CDR3 reads CASSAPSGVNNEQFF. CDR3 DNA sequence: TGTGCCAGCAGTGCCCCTAGCGGGGTCAACAATGAGCAGTTCTTC.

The V gene is TRBV7-6, the J gene TRBJ1-1; D gene unclear. The CDR3 runs 15 residues. Germline CDR1 is SGHVS and CDR2 is FNYEAQ. The germline V and J ends were trimmed by 0 bases and 1 base, with 9 bases remaining between them. The CDR3 reads CASSLAPGTNTEAFF. CDR3 sequence (DNA): TGTGCCAGCAGCTTAGCCCCGGGAACGAACACTGAAGCTTTCTTT.

This clone has only one observation. The V gene is TRBV11-2, the J gene TRBJ2-7; 8 nucleotides line up with TRBD2. The CDR3 has 12 residues. J gave up 9 bases and V 5 bases, and 6 bases lay outside the gene matches. Germline values: CDR1 SGHAT, CDR2 FQNNGV. The CDR3 coding sequence is TGTGCCAGCAGCGGTAGCGGGATGGTGCAGTACTTC. Its protein product is CASSGSGMVQYF.

This clone was found a few times. V usage is TRBV11-3 and J usage is TRBJ2-3; TRBD2 matches 7 bases. CDR3 length: 16 amino acids. Looked up from germline, CDR1 is SGHNT and CDR2 is YENEEA. J lost 0 bases, V lost 2 bases, and 5 bases had no gene match. In DNA form, the CDR3 reads TGTGCCAGCAGCTTAACTAGCGTAACTAGCACAGATACGCAGTATTTT. Translating it yields CASSLTSVTSTDTQYF.

The rearrangement uses TRBV5-1 and TRBJ2-5; tentatively, D is TRBD2 (7 bases). Germline V gene lookup returns CDR1 SGHRS and CDR2 YFSETQ. This CDR3 contains 18 residues. V lost 1 base and J lost 1, with 20 bases in between. This CDR3 is CASSLTPSGGGPQETQYF. CDR3 DNA: TGCGCCAGCAGCTTGACCCCCTCTGGCGGGGGCCCCCAAGAGACCCAGTACTTC.

The chain recombines TRBV27 with TRBJ2-3, with TRBD2 matching over 7 bases. The germline V gene encodes CDR1 MNHEY and CDR2 SMNVEV (reference sequence). The V gene end was trimmed by 3 bases and the J gene end by 0 bases; junction bases not matched to a gene: 15. The CDR3 is 19 amino acids. The CDR3 DNA reads TGTGCCAGCAGTTTGTACTCCGGGGCGGGGGTTTCTAGCACAGATACGCAGTATTTT. Protein: CASSLYSGAGVSSTDTQYF.

The CDR3 region is CASSQGRGPYEQYF. As DNA, the CDR3 is TGTGCCAGCAGCCAAGGGCGGGGTCCCTACGAGCAGTACTTC. This rearrangement joins TRBV14 to TRBJ2-7, with D possibly TRBD2 on 6 matching bases. The CDR3 consists of 14 residues. Germline CDR1 is SGHDN and CDR2 is FVKESK. Trimming removed 1 base at V and 2 bases at J, with 9 bases between.

The rearrangement links TRBV7-9 to TRBJ2-1, with 7 bases matching TRBD2. CDR1 and CDR2 from the germline V gene are SEHNR and FQNEAQ (reference sequence). This CDR3 has 11 amino acids. V shed 1 base and J 15 bases; nucleotides not matched to a gene: 3. Here the CDR3 reads CASSLVGGSFF. Written as DNA, the CDR3 is TGTGCCAGCAGCTTAGTGGGGGGGTCGTTCTTC.

This clone was seen a single time. CDR3 sequence (DNA): TGTGCCAGCAGTGTGGGGGCCGAGACCCAGTACTTC. Protein product: CASSVGAETQYF. V and J are TRBV6-1 and TRBJ2-5, with a weak D call TRBD1 (6 bases). The CDR3 is made up of 12 amino acids. Looked up from germline, CDR1 is MNHNS and CDR2 is SASEGT. The V end was cut by 4 bases, the J end by 5 bases, with 8 bases between.

This rearrangement joins TRBV6-5 to TRBJ2-3; the D is unclear. There are 13 residues in the CDR3. Trimming shortened V by 2 bases and J by 3 bases, and 6 bases separated the two germline ends. The germline V gene has CDR1 MNHEY and CDR2 SVGAGI. This CDR3 is CASSYGGTDTQYF. CDR3 in DNA: TGTGCCAGCAGTTACGGCGGAACAGATACGCAGTATTTT.

The V and J genes are TRBV2 and TRBJ2-3; perhaps TRBD2 as D (6 bases). Trimming pared 7 bases from V and 4 bases from J, leaving 12 bases between. Germline V gene sequence: CDR1 SNHLY, CDR2 FYNNEI. This CDR3 spans 13 amino acids. The CDR3 here is CASTKEGADTQYF. The CDR3 coding sequence is TGTGCCAGCACGAAGGAGGGAGCAGATACGCAGTATTTT.

Points on this clone: The same CDR3 arises from other DNA sequences in this sample as well. V is TRBV7-9 and J is TRBJ2-7; 14 bases agree with TRBD2. Germline trimming cut 5 bases from V and 3 bases from J; bases unmatched to any gene: 0. This CDR3 spans 14 amino acids. Germline CDR1 reads SEHNR; CDR2 reads FQNEAQ (reference sequence). CDR3 DNA sequence: TGTGCCAGCAGCGGGACTAGCGGGAGCTACGAGCAGTACTTC. Its translation: CASSGTSGSYEQYF. The variable domain in full, with the rest retrieved from reference TRBV7-9 and TRBJ2-7, is DTGVSQNPRHKITKRGQNVTFRCDPISEHNRLYWYRQTLGQGPEFLTYFQNEAQLEKSRLLSDRFSAERPKGSFSTLEIQRTEQGDSAMYLCASSGTSGSYEQYFGPGTRLTVT.

This chain uses TRBV5-1 with TRBJ2-7, with 14 bases identical to TRBD2. The germline V gene has CDR1 SGHRS and CDR2 YFSETQ. The CDR3 extends over 19 amino acids. V gave up 4 bases and J gave up 4 bases; unmatched junction bases: 16. The CDR3 loop reads CASSKGQVEGLAGVYEQYF. The CDR3 DNA is TGCGCCAGCAGCAAAGGACAGGTCGAGGGACTAGCGGGAGTGTACGAGCAGTACTTC.